One sample yielded the 15 T cell receptor beta chains listed below, sequenced in a study of blood T cell repertoires in COVID-19. The repertoire was sequenced with immunoSEQ multiplex PCR; TCRdb's copy has only in-frame clones and lacks some. The sample consists of some 350,000 clones, around 91% of them appearing once. Sequenced: peripheral blood. The source of these receptors is a woman between 18 and 29 years old who had recovered from COVID-19.

This chain links TRBV10-1 with TRBJ1-2, with 10 nucleotides matching TRBD1. V gave up 0 bases and J gave up 6 bases; unmatched junction bases: 4. Germline V CDR1 and CDR2: WNHNN, SYGVQD (reference sequence). This CDR3 is built from 15 residues. CDR3 nucleotides: TGCGCCAGCAGTGAGTCTATCGGGACAGGGGATGGCTACACCTTC. It yields the protein CASSESIGTGDGYTF.

This sequence joins TRBV5-1 and TRBJ2-2; 10 bases fit TRBD2. CDR1 is SGHRS and CDR2 is YFSETQ in the germline V gene. The CDR3 extends over 16 amino acids. V shed 4 bases, J shed 1 base, and the junction held 4 bases outside the gene matches. The DNA of the CDR3 is TGCGCCAGCAGCCTCTTAGCGGGAGGGAACACCGGGGAGCTGTTTTTT. Its protein product is CASSLLAGGNTGELFF.

J is TRBJ2-1 and V is TRBV2, with TRBD2 matching over 7 bases. The CDR3 is 15 residues long. The germline V gene encodes CDR1 SNHLY and CDR2 FYNNEI. Unmatched junction bases numbered 9, after V lost 4 bases and J lost 6 bases. CDR3 residues: CASSAEGGRPNEQFF. Written as DNA, the CDR3 is TGTGCCAGCAGTGCCGAGGGAGGGAGGCCCAATGAGCAGTTCTTC. Using reference TRBV2 and TRBJ2-1 for the parts outside the CDR3, the full variable domain is EPEVTQTPSHQVTQMGQEVILRCVPISNHLYFYWYRQILGQKVEFLVSFYNNEISEKSEIFDDQFSVERPDGSNFTLKIRSTKLEDSAMYFCASSAEGGRPNEQFFGPGTRLTVL.

The V and J genes are TRBV6-5 and TRBJ2-7, with TRBD2 matching over 12 bases. V gave up 5 bases and J gave up 5 bases; unmatched junction bases: 7. The V gene's germline CDR1 is MNHEY and CDR2 SVGAGI. This CDR3 has 15 residues. The CDR3 coding sequence is TGTGCCAGCAGTCACCTAGCGGGAGGGCCCCACGAGCAGTACGTC. Amino acid sequence: CASSHLAGGPHEQYV.

V and J are TRBV18 and TRBJ1-1; 7 positions agree with TRBD1. In germline, CDR1 is KGHSH, CDR2 LQKENI. The ends lost 6 bases at V and 4 bases at J; junction bases unmatched: 5. The CDR3 is made up of 13 amino acids. The CDR3 DNA reads as TGTGCCAGCTCGACCGCAGGGGGCACTGAAGCTTTCTTT. Its translation is CASSTAGGTEAFF.

The chain couples TRBV4-3 to TRBJ2-1; maybe TRBD2 (5 bases). V lost 2 bases, J lost 0 bases, and 11 bases lay in between. CDR1 is LGHNA, CDR2 YSLEER, per germline. This CDR3 comprises 16 residues. Written as DNA, the CDR3 is TGCGCCAGCAGCCAATCTAGCCAGAGCTCCTACAATGAGCAGTTCTTC. It codes for CASSQSSQSSYNEQFF.

The J gene is TRBJ2-7, the V gene TRBV6-6, with D unclear. The CDR3 is 14 residues long. Between the trimmed V and J ends, which lost 6 bases and 7 bases, there was a span of 19 bases. Germline loops: CDR1 MNHNY, CDR2 SVGAGI (reference sequence). CDR3 residues: CASSPAGYPREQYV. Here the CDR3 DNA reads TGTGCCAGCAGCCCGGCCGGATACCCGAGGGAGCAGTACGTC.

This clone was picked up one time. The chain employs TRBV25-1 and TRBJ2-7, with TRBD2 matching 9 bases. In germline, CDR1 is MGHDK, CDR2 SYGVNS. The trim removed 7 bases at V and 3 bases at J, leaving 16 bases unmatched. CDR3 length: 17 residues. CDR3 protein: CASTMNRAIAGVYEQYV. In DNA form, the CDR3 reads TGTGCCAGCACCATGAATAGGGCGATAGCGGGAGTCTACGAGCAGTACGTC.

J is TRBJ1-6 and V is TRBV7-2; TRBD1 matches at 7 bases. CDR1 is SGHTA, CDR2 FQGNSA, per germline. The CDR3 runs to 15 residues. Trimming at V came to 1 base and at J to 7 bases, leaving 4 bases not matched to a gene. CDR3 nucleotides: TGTGCCAGCAGCTTAGACGACAGGGAGAATTCACCCCTCCACTTT. Protein sequence: CASSLDDRENSPLHF.

The chain links TRBV7-9 to TRBJ2-1, with 7 bases fitting TRBD1. Trimming at V came to 5 bases and at J to 3 bases, leaving 13 bases not matched to a gene. The CDR3 has 17 residues. Germline-derived CDR1 and CDR2 are SEHNR and FQNEAQ (reference sequence). CDR3 bases: TGTGCCAGCAGCGAACCCTACAGACAGGGATTCTACAATGAGCAGTTCTTC. Translation: CASSEPYRQGFYNEQFF.

This clone occurred once. The chain has TRBV5-4 and TRBJ2-6, with 7 bases aligning to TRBD1. After removal of 4 bases from V and 2 bases from J, the junction contained 9 bases not matched to a gene. The CDR3 has 17 amino acids. Germline V gene sequence: CDR1 SGHNT, CDR2 YYREEE (reference sequence). This CDR3 reads CASSIAQGLTGANVLTF. The CDR3 DNA reads as TGTGCCAGCAGCATAGCACAGGGGTTGACTGGGGCCAACGTCCTGACTTTC.

In this sample, this clone turned up once. The rearrangement joins TRBV27 to TRBJ2-2; TRBD2 might be the D (5 bases). V lost 0 bases to trimming and J lost 3 bases, with 8 bases between them. The CDR3 runs 15 residues. Germline V gene lookup returns CDR1 MNHEY and CDR2 SMNVEV (reference sequence). Written as DNA, the CDR3 is TGTGCCAGCAGTTTATCGACCGGGGACACCGGGGAGCTGTTTTTT. Translation gives CASSLSTGDTGELFF.

Concerning this clone: Other DNA sequences in the same sample also yield this CDR3. This chain links TRBV11-3 with TRBJ1-3; no clear D gene. The germline V gene encodes CDR1 SGHNT and CDR2 YENEEA. V lost 5 bases, J lost 0 bases, and 11 bases lay in between. The CDR3 loop spans 15 amino acids. The CDR3 is CASSPRVLSGNTIYF. As DNA, the CDR3 is TGTGCCAGCAGCCCGAGGGTGCTCTCTGGAAACACCATATATTTT.

J is TRBJ1-1 and V is TRBV3-1 (or the pseudogene TRBV3-2); D remains unclear. The germline V gene encodes CDR1 LGHDT and CDR2 YNNKEL (reference sequence). V was shortened by 4 bases and J by 0 bases, with 21 bases between the two germline ends. The length of the CDR3 is 18 residues. The CDR3 bases are TGTGCCAGCAGCCTAGGATCTGGGCAGAAACCCATGAACACTGAAGCTTTCTTT. This translates into CASSLGSGQKPMNTEAFF.

This chain uses TRBV7-8 with TRBJ1-5, with 8 bases matching TRBD1. Germline values: CDR1 SGHVS, CDR2 FQNEAQ. CDR3 length equals 14 residues. V was clipped by 5 bases and J by 6 bases; unmatched bases: 6. In DNA form, the CDR3 reads TGTGCCAGCAGCGCCGACAGGGGTCGTCAGCCCCAGCATTTT. This encodes CASSADRGRQPQHF.